This entry describes one T cell receptor beta chain. Its antigen remains unknown. The CDR3 is 15 amino acids. The ends were cut back, 3 bases at V and 4 bases at J, with 16 bases in the middle. In germline, CDR1 is MGHDK, CDR2 SYGVNS. In each case, RNA was isolated and then reverse transcribed into cDNA as the sequencing template. The repertoire was sequenced with immunoSEQ multiplex PCR; TCRdb's copy has only in-frame clones and lacks some. The sample carries around 150,000 clones, around 57% recorded once. The data stem from a study of CD8+ T cells in alopecia areata. Study-wide points: Especially in alopecia totalis/universalis, lesional scalp showed greater clonality than normal scalp did. Against the mouse data, patients shared TCRs less clearly, possibly for HLA reasons.

The sequenced sample was CD4+ T cells sorted from blood. This receptor was taken from a human donor in good health. The rearrangement joins TRBV25-1 to TRBJ2-7; D not certain. This CDR3 is CASSDRHSSQYEQYF. The CDR3 region has the DNA TGTGCCAGCAGTGATCGTCATTCCTCTCAATACGAGCAGTACTTC.